The rows below give T cell receptor beta chains drawn from one sample of a study of blood T cell repertoires in COVID-19. TCRdb's table, derived via immunoSEQ multiplex PCR, lists solely in-frame clones and lacks some. The top ten hold about 12% of the sample, which has fewer than 350,000 clones, about 86% seen once. The sample consisted of peripheral blood. Receptor source: a woman aged 30 to 39 with COVID-19, enrolled during active disease. The CDR3 runs from the conserved cysteine through the conserved F or W. A D gene is named only where the DNA matches it firmly. A row's size may be missing; if present it is once, few, many or a size class.

TRBD2,.,TRBV27,TRBJ2-1,TGTGCCAGCAGTTTAAAGCGGGGAAGGGTGACCTACAATGAGCAGTTCTTC,CASSLKRGRVTYNEQFF
.,once,TRBV30,TRBJ1-5,TGTGCCTGGACGGAACAGCCCAATCAGCCCCAGCATTTT,CAWTEQPNQPQHF
.,.,TRBV18,TRBJ2-1,TGTGCCAGCTCGCCTACTAGGGTTTCCTACAATGAGCAGTTCTTC,CASSPTRVSYNEQFF
TRBD2,.,TRBV9,TRBJ2-3,TGTGCCAGCCGCAGGGCGGGGGGTAGCACAGATACGCAGTATTTT,CASRRAGGSTDTQYF
TRBD1,.,TRBV7-6,TRBJ2-7,TGTGCCAGCAGCTTGGGCCACTCGCTGGGACAGGGAGCCGAGCAGTACTTC,CASSLGHSLGQGAEQYF
TRBD2,.,TRBV7-8,TRBJ2-1,TGTGCCACAGCGGGAGGGTCTAGCGGGGATGAGTTCTTC,CATAGGSSGDEFF
.,.,TRBV3-1/TRBV3-2,TRBJ2-5,TGTGCCAGCAGCCAAATCTTCCCGGGGAGGGAGACCCAGTACTTC,CASSQIFPGRETQYF
.,.,TRBV19,TRBJ1-6,TGTGCCAGTAGTATTGAGGGTTATAATTCACCCCTCCACTTT,CASSIEGYNSPLHF
TRBD1,.,TRBV2,TRBJ2-7,TGTGCCAGCAATACCTTCGGACAGGGATACGAGCAGTACTTC,CASNTFGQGYEQYF
TRBD1,.,TRBV5-1,TRBJ1-1,TGCGCCAGCAGCTCATCAGGGGGAACTGAAGCTTTCTTT,CASSSSGGTEAFF
TRBD1,.,TRBV7-6,TRBJ1-2,TGTGCCAGCAGCCCAAGCGGACAGGGGTACGGACCGACCGCTAGCTACACCTTC,CASSPSGQGYGPTASYTF
.,once,TRBV24-1,TRBJ2-2,TGTGCCACCAGTGATTTGGGGACAACTACCGGGGAGCTGTTTTTT,CATSDLGTTTGELFF
TRBD1,.,TRBV4-1,TRBJ2-2,TGCGCCAGCAAGCAAGGGCAGGGGGCGAACACCGGGGAGCTGTTTTTT,CASKQGQGANTGELFF
.,.,TRBV12-5,TRBJ1-2,TGTGCTAGCCCGACCGAGGGAGGCAGGATCTATGGCTACACCTTC,CASPTEGGRIYGYTF
.,.,TRBV2,TRBJ2-2,TGTGCCAGCCAGGAGGGGGCCTACACCGGGGAGCTGTTTTTT,CASQEGAYTGELFF
TRBD1,.,TRBV7-7,TRBJ2-5,TGTGCCAGCAGCCTGAAAGCTGCGGACAGGGCGAGATGGGAGACCCAGTACTTC,CASSLKAADRARWETQYF
.,.,TRBV11-3,TRBJ2-1,TGTGCCAGCAGCTTCCAGGGACATCTCCTCAATGAGCAGTTCTTC,CASSFQGHLLNEQFF
TRBD1,once,TRBV27,TRBJ1-1,TGTGCCAGCACGCCCACCCTTCAGGGGGTAACTGAAGCTTTCTTT,CASTPTLQGVTEAFF
TRBD2,.,TRBV11-3,TRBJ2-7,TGTGCCAGCAGCTTAGACCCGGGGACTAGCGAGATAGTTGAGCAGTACTTC,CASSLDPGTSEIVEQYF
.,.,TRBV24-1,TRBJ2-5,TGTGCCACCAGTGACCAAGACAGACACCAAGAGACCCAGTACTTC,CATSDQDRHQETQYF